Listed below are T cell receptor beta chains from one sample, sequenced in a study of CD8+ T cells in alopecia areata. Generated by immunoSEQ multiplex PCR, the TCRdb table keeps only in-frame clones and is missing some. This sample has fewer than 250,000 clones; 50% to 60% occur once, and the top ten carry approximately 0.7%. The sample was CD4+ T cells sorted from blood, taken at week 4, from a patient treated with tofacitinib. The receptor set was obtained from a human donor with alopecia areata. Each CDR3 is given with its conserved first and last residue. The D gene is left open where the match is weak. Expanded clones are given a class, and other clones once, few, many or no size at all.

j_call | clone_size | d_call | cdr3_length | v_call | cdr3_aa | cdr3_nt
TRBJ1-2 | - | TRBD1 | 11 | TRBV30 | CAWTGDRVYTF | TGTGCCTGGACCGGGGACAGGGTCTACACCTTC
TRBJ2-3 | few | TRBD1 | 16 | TRBV4-1 | CASSPENRGRGDTQYF | TGCGCCAGCAGCCCCGAAAACAGGGGGCGAGGAGATACGCAGTATTTT
TRBJ1-5 | - | - | 14 | TRBV30 | CAWSERASNQPQHF | TGTGCCTGGAGTGAAAGAGCTAGCAATCAGCCCCAGCATTTT
TRBJ2-7 | - | TRBD1 | 15 | TRBV29-1 | CSALGQGVGFDEQYF | TGCAGCGCATTGGGACAGGGAGTGGGTTTCGACGAGCAGTACTTC
TRBJ1-1 | few | - | 13 | TRBV5-1 | CASSWTANTEAFF | TGCGCCAGCAGCTGGACAGCGAACACTGAAGCTTTCTTT
TRBJ1-1 | - | - | 15 | TRBV29-1 | CSVSTGGGWSSEAFF | TGCAGCGTTAGCACCGGGGGGGGCTGGAGCTCTGAAGCTTTCTTT
TRBJ2-3 | - | TRBD2 | 15 | TRBV6-5 | CASSYSGLASDTQYF | TGTGCCAGCAGTTACTCGGGACTAGCATCAGATACGCAGTATTTT
TRBJ2-4 | few | - | 15 | TRBV4-1 | CASSQEGLAKNIQYF | TGCGCCAGCAGCCAAGAGGGCTTAGCCAAAAACATTCAGTACTTC
TRBJ2-3 | - | TRBD2 | 15 | TRBV30 | CAWRGAGGSTDTQYF | TGTGCCTGGAGGGGAGCGGGGGGAAGCACAGATACGCAGTATTTT
TRBJ2-1 | few | TRBD2 | 14 | TRBV29-1 | CSVRGAGTYNEQFF | TGCAGCGTTAGAGGAGCGGGAACCTACAATGAGCAGTTCTTC
TRBJ2-7 | - | TRBD2 | 15 | TRBV7-3 | CASSLEGASGKEQYF | TGTGCCAGCAGCTTAGAGGGGGCTAGCGGGAAGGAGCAGTACTTC
TRBJ2-7 | - | - | 15 | TRBV4-3 | CASSQESTSIYEQYF | TGCGCCAGCAGCCAAGAGTCGACATCGATCTACGAGCAGTACTTC
TRBJ1-5 | few | TRBD1 | 15 | TRBV27 | CASSATGRTNQPQHF | TGTGCCAGCAGTGCGACAGGGCGAACTAATCAGCCCCAGCATTTT
TRBJ2-2 | - | TRBD2 | 16 | TRBV5-1 | CASSFSSGGNTGELFF | TGCGCCAGCAGCTTCTCCAGCGGGGGGAACACCGGGGAGCTGTTTTTT
TRBJ2-1 | - | - | 16 | TRBV10-3 | CAISVSTGQGYNEQFF | TGTGCCATCAGCGTGTCGACGGGGCAGGGCTACAATGAGCAGTTCTTC
TRBJ1-1 | few | - | 17 | TRBV19 | CASSIPYEGRGNTEAFF | TGTGCCAGTAGTATTCCCTACGAGGGGCGGGGGAACACTGAAGCTTTCTTT
TRBJ2-1 | - | TRBD2 | 14 | TRBV30 | CAWRLASGYNEQFF | TGTGCCTGGAGGTTGGCTAGCGGATACAATGAGCAGTTCTTC
TRBJ2-7 | - | TRBD2 | 13 | TRBV6-6 | CGTETSGTYEQYF | TGTGGGACTGAGACTAGCGGAACCTACGAGCAGTACTTC
TRBJ1-5 | - | - | 17 | TRBV30 | CAWSPPTLQEGNQPQHF | TGTGCCTGGAGTCCCCCAACCTTGCAGGAGGGCAATCAGCCCCAGCATTTT
TRBJ1-1 | - | - | 17 | TRBV15 | CATSRASGTALNTEAFF | TGTGCCACCAGCAGAGCCTCCGGGACGGCACTGAACACTGAAGCTTTCTTT